The entry below describes one TCR beta chain. Its specificity is unknown. Trimming removed 3 bases from V and 8 bases from J, with 16 bases in between. CDR1 SQVTM and CDR2 ANQGSEA come from the germline V gene. The CDR3 totals 14 residues. For the second PCR, which ran for about 7 to 11 cycles, a sample-barcoded 5' primer and a J-beta primer mix were used. TCRdb itself ran the 5' RACE reads through MiXCR, one entry per CDR3 protein. The sample has about 640,000 distinct CDR3 sequences; 58% are singletons. The sample comes from a study of blood T cells in healthy people across ages. Study-level findings and limits: The recorded TCR beta diversity per million T cells decreased in a roughly linear manner with age. Donors of long life had a larger count of naive CD4+ cells and greater diversity than aged donors.

Per sample, extraction of total RNA gave at least 5.5 micrograms in every case. The J gene is TRBJ1-4, the V gene TRBV29-1; possibly TRBD1 for D (6 bases). The material sequenced was blood. The clonotype comes from a man between 60 and 70 years old in good health. The CDR3 spells CSVDESGTNEKLFF. CDR3 coding DNA: TGCAGCGTTGACGAATCCGGGACAAACGAAAAACTGTTTTTT. Looking up the rest from reference TRBV29-1 and TRBJ1-4 gives the full variable domain: SAVISQKPSRDICQRGTSLTIQCQVDSQVTMMFWYRQQPGQSLTLIATANQGSEATYESGFVIDKFPISRPNLTFSTLTVSNMSPEDSSIYLCSVDESGTNEKLFFGSGTQLSVL.